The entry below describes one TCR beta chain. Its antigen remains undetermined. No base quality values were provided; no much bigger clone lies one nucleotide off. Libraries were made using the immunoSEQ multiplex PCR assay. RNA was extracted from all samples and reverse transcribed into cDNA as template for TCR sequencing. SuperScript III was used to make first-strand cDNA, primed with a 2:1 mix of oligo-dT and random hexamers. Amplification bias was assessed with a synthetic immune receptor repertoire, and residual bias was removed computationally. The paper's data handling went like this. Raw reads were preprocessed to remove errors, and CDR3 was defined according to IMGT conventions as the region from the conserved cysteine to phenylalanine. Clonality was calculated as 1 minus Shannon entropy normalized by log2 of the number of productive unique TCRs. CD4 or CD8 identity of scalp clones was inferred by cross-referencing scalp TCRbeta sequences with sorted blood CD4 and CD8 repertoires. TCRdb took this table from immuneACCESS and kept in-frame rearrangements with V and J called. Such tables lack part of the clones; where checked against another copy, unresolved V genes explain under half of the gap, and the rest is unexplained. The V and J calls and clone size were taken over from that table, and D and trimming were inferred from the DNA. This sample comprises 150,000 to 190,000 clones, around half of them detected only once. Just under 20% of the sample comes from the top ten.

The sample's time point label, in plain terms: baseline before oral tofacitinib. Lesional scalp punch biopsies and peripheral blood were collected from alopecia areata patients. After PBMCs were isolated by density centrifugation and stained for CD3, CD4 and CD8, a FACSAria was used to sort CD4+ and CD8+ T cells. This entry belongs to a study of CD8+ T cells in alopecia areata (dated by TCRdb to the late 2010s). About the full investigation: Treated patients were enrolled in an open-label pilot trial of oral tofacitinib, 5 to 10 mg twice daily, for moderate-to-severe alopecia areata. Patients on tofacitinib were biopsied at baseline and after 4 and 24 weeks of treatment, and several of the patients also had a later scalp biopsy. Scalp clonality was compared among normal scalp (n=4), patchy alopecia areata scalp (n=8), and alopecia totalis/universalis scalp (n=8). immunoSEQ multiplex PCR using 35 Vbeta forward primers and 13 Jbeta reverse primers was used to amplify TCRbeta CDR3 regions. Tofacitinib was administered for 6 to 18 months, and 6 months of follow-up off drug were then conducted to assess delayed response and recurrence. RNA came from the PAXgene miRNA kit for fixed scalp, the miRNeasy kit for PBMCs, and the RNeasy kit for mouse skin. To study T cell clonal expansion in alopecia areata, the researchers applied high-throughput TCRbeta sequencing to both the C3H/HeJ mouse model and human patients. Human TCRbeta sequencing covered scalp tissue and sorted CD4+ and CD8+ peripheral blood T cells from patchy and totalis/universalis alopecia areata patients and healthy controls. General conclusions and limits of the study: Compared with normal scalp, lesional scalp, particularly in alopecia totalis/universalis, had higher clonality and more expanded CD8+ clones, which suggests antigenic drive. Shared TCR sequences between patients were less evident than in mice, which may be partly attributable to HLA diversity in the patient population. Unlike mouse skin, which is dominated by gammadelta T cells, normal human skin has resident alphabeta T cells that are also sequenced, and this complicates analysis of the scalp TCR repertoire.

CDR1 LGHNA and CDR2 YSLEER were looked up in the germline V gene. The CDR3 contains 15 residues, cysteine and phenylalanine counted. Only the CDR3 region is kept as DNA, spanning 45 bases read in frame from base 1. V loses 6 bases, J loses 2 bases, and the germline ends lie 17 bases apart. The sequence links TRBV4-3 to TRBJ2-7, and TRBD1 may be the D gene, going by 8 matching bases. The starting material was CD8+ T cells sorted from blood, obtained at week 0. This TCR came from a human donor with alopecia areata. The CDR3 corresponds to CASSPGQGGAYEQYF. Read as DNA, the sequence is TGCGCCAGCAGTCCTGGACAGGGAGGGGCCTACGAGCAGTACTTC.